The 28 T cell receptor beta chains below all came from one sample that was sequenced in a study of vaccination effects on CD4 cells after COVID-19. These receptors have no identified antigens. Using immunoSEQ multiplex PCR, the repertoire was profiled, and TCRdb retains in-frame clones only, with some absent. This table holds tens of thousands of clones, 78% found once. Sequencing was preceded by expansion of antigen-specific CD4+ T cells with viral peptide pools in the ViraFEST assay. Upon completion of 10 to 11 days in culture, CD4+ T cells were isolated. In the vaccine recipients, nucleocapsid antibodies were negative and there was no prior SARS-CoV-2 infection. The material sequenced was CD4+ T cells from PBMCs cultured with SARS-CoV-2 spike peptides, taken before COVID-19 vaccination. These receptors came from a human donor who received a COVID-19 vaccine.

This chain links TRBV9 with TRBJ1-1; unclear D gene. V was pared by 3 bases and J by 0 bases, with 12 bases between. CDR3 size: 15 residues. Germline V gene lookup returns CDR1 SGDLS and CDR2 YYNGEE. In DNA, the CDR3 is TGTGCCAGCAGCGCAGTCTTGGTCGTGAACACTGAAGCTTTCTTT. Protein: CASSAVLVVNTEAFF.

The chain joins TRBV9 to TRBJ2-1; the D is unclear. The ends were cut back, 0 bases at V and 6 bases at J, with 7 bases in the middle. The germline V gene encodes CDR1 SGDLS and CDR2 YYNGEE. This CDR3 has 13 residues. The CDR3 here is CASSVESPNEQFF. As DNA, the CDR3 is TGTGCCAGCAGCGTAGAAAGCCCCAATGAGCAGTTCTTC.

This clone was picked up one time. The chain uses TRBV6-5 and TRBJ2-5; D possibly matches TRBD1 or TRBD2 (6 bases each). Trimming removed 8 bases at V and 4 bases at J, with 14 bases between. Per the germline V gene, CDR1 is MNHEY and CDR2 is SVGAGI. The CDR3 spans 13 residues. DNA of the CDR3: TGTGCCAGCGAAGCCCCGGGGGCAGAGACCCAGTACTTC. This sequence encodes CASEAPGAETQYF.

This CDR3 reads CASSYGQGALYGYTF. The CDR3, as DNA: TGTGCCAGCAGCTATGGACAGGGGGCACTCTATGGCTACACCTTC. V gene TRBV5-6 combines with J gene TRBJ1-2; 11 bases agree with TRBD1. With 3 bases clipped from V and 4 bases from J, the junction kept 5 bases outside the gene matches. This CDR3 has 15 residues. The germline V gene has CDR1 SGHDT and CDR2 YYEEEE.

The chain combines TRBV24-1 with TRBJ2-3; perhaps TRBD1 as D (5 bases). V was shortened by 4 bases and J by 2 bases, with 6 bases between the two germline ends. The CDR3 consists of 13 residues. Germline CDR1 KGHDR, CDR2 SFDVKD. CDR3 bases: TGTGCCACCAGTGACAGGGCCACAGATACGCAGTATTTT. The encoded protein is CATSDRATDTQYF.

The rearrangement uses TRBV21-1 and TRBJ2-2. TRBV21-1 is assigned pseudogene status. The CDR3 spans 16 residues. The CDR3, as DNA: TGTGCCAGCAGCAAAGGCGCGGCAGGGAACACCGGGGAGCTGTTTTTT. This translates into CASSKGAAGNTGELFF.

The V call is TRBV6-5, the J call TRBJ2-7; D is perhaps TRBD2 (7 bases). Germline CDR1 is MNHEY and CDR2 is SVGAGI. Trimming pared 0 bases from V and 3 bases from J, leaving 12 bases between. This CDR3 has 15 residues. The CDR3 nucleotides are TGTGCCAGCAGTTACTCGGGAGGGGGGCTCTACGAGCAGTACGTC. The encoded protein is CASSYSGGGLYEQYV.

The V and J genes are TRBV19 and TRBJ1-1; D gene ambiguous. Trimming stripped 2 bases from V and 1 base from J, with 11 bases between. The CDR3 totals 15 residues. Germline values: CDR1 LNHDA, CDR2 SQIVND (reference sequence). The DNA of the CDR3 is TGTGCCAGTAGTATATATAGGATCCCGAACACTGAAGCTTTCTTT. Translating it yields CASSIYRIPNTEAFF.

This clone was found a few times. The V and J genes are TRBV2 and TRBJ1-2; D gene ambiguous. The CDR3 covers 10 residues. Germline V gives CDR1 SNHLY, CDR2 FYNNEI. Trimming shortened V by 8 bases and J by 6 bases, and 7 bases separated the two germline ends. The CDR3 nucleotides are TGTGCCAGCGGTCTCGATGGCTACACCTTC. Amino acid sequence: CASGLDGYTF.

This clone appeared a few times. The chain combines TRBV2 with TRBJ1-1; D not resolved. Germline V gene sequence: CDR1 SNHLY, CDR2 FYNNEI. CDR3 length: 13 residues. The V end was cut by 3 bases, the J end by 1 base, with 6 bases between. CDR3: CASSDSRNTEAFF. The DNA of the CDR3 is TGTGCCAGCAGTGACAGTAGGAACACTGAAGCTTTCTTT.

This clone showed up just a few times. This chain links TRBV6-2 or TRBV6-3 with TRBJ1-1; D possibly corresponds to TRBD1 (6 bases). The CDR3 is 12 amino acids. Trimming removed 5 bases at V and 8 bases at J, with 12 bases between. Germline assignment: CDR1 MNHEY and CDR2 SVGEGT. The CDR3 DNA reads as TGTGCCAGCAGTACCCCCGGACAGGAAGCTTTCTTT. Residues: CASSTPGQEAFF.

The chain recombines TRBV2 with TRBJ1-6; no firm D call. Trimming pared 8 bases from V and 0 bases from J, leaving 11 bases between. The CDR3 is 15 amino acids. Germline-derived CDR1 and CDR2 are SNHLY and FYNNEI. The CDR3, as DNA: TGTGCCAGCCATAAGGGAAGCTCCTATAATTCACCCCTCCACTTT. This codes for CASHKGSSYNSPLHF.

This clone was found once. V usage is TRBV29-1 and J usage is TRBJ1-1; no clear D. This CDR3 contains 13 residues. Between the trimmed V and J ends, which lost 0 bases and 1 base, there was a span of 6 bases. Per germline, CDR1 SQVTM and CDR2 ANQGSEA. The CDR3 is CSVEDRQNTEAFF. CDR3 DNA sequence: TGCAGCGTTGAAGATAGACAGAACACTGAAGCTTTCTTT.

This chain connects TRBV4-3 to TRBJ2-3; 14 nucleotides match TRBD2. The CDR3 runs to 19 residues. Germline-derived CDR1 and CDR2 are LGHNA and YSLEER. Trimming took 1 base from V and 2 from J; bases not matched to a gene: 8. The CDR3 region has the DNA TGCGCCAGCAGCCAAGCCTACGGGACTAGCGGGGGATACACAGATACGCAGTATTTT. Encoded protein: CASSQAYGTSGGYTDTQYF.

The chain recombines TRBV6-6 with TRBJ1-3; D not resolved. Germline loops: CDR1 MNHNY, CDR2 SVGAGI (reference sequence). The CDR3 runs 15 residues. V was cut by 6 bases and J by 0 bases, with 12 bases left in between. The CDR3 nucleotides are TGTGCCAGCAGAGGACTGGCACTCTCTGGAAACACCATATATTTT. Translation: CASRGLALSGNTIYF.

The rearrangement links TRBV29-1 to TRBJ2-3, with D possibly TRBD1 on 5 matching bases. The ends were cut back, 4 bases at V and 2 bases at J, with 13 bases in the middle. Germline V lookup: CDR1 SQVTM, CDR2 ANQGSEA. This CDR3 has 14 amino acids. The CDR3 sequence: CSVAEDMNTDTQYF. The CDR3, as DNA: TGCAGCGTTGCTGAGGACATGAACACAGATACGCAGTATTTT.

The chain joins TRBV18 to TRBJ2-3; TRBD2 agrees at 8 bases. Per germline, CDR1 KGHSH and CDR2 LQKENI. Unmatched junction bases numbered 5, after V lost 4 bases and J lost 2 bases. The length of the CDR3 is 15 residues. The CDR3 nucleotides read TGTGCCAGCTCACTTCTAGCGGGCGACACAGATACGCAGTATTTT. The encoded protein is CASSLLAGDTDTQYF.

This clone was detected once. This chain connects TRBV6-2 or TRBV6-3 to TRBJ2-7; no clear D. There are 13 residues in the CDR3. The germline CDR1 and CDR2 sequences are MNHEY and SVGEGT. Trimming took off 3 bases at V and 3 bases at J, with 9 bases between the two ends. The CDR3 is CASSYSGNYEQYV. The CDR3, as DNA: TGTGCCAGCAGTTATAGTGGGAACTACGAGCAGTACGTC.

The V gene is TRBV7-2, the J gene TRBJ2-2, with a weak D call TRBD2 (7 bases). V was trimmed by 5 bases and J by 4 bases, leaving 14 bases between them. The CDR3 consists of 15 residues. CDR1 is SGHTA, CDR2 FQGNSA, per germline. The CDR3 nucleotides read TGTGCCAGCAGCCCCCGGGGGGCGGGCACCGGGGAGCTGTTTTTT. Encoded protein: CASSPRGAGTGELFF.

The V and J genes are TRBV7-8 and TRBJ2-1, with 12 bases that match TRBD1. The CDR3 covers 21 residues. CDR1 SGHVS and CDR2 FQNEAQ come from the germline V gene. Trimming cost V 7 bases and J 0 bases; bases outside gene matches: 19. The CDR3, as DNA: TGTGCCAGCACCCAGACTCGTGTGGGACAGGGGGCTCTGAGCTCCTACAATGAGCAGTTCTTC. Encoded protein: CASTQTRVGQGALSSYNEQFF.

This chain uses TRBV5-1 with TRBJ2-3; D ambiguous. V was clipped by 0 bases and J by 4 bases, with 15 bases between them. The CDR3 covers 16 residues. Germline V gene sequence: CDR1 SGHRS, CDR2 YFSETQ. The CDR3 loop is CASSLDVGLIADTQYF. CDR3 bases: TGCGCCAGCAGCTTGGATGTAGGCCTTATCGCAGATACGCAGTATTTT.

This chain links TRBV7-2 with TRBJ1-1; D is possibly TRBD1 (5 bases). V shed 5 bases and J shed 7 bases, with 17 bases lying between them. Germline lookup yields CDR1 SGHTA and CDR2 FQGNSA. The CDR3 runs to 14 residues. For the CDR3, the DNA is TGTGCCAGCAGCCCCGCGGGGGGTTGGGGTGAAGCTTTCTTT. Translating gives CASSPAGGWGEAFF. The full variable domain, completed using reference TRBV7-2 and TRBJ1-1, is GAGVSQSPSNKVTEKGKDVELRCDPISGHTALYWYRQSLGQGLEFLIYFQGNSAPDKSGLPSDRFSAERTGGSVSTLTIQRTQQEDSAVYLCASSPAGGWGEAFFGQGTRLTVV.

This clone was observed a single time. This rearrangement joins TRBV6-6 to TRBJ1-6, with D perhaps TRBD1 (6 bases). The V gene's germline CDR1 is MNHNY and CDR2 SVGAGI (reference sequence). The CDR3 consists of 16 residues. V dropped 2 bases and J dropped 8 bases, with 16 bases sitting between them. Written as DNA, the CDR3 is TGTGCCAGCAGTTACGGGGGGGCGGTCGGTTATTCACCCCTCCACTTT. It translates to CASSYGGAVGYSPLHF.

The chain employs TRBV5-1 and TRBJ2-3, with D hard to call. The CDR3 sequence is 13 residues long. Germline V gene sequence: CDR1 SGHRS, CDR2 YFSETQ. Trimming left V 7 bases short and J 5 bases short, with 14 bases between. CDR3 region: CASFRISGDTQYF. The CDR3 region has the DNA TGCGCCAGCTTCAGGATTAGTGGAGATACGCAGTATTTT. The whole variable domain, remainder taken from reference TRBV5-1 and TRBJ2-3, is KAGVTQTPRYLIKTRGQQVTLSCSPISGHRSVSWYQQTPGQGLQFLFEYFSETQRNKGNFPGRFSGRQFSNSRSEMNVSTLELGDSALYLCASFRISGDTQYFGPGTRLTVL.

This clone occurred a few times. The CDR3 region has the DNA TGTGCCAGCAGCCCGCGAACTGGAGGGGGAAACACCATATATTTT. Translated, it gives CASSPRTGGGNTIYF. J is TRBJ1-3 and V is TRBV9, with D unclear. The V gene's germline CDR1 is SGDLS and CDR2 YYNGEE. The CDR3 has 15 residues. Trimming pared 4 bases from V and 4 bases from J, leaving 15 bases between.

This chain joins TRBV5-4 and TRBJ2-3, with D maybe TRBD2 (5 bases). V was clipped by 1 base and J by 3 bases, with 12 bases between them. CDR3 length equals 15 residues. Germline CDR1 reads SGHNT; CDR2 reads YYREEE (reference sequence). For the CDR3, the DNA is TGTGCCAGCAGCTTGATCGAGGGATTGACAGATACGCAGTATTTT. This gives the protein CASSLIEGLTDTQYF.

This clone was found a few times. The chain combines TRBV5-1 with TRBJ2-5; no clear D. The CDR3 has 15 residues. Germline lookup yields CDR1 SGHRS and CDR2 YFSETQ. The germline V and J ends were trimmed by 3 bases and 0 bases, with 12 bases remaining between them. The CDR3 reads CASSSSAVNQETQYF. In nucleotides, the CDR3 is TGCGCCAGCAGCTCCTCGGCGGTGAACCAAGAGACCCAGTACTTC.

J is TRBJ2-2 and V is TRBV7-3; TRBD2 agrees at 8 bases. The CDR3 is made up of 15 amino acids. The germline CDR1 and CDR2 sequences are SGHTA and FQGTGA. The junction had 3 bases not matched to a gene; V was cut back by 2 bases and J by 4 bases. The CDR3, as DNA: TGTGCCAGCAGCTTAGGGGGGACTAGCACCGGGGAGCTGTTTTTT. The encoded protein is CASSLGGTSTGELFF.